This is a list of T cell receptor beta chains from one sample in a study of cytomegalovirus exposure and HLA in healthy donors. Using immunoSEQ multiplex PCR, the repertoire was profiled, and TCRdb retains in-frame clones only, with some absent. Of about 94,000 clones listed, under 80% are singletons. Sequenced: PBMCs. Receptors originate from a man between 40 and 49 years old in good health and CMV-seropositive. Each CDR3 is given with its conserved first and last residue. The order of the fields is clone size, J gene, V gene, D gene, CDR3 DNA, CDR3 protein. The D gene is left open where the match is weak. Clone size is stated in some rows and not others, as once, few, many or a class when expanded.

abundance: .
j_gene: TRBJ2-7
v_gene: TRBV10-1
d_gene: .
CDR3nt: TGCGCCAGCAGTGGGCAGCGGGTTAAGGTATACGAGCAGTACTTC
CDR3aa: CASSGQRVKVYEQYF

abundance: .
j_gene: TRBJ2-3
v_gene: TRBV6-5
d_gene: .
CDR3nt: TGTGCCAGCAGTTACCTACAGGGAGGGGATACGCAGTATTTT
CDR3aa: CASSYLQGGDTQYF

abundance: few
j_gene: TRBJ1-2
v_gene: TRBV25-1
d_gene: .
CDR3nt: TGTGCCAGCAGTGTTACAGGAAGCTATGGCTACACCTTC
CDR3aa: CASSVTGSYGYTF

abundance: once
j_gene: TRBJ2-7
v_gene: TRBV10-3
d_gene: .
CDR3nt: TGTGCCATCAGTGGAGGCAGCGTCTACGAGCAGTACTTC
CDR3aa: CAISGGSVYEQYF

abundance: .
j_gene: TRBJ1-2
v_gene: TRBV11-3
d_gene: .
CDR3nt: TGTGCCAGCAGCTTAGATCCTGAGCGAGCCTATGGCTACACCTTC
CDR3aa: CASSLDPERAYGYTF

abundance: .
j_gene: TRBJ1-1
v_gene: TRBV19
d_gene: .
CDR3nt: TGTGCCAGTAGTATCCCGCACATCTTGAACACTGAAGCTTTCTTT
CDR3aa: CASSIPHILNTEAFF

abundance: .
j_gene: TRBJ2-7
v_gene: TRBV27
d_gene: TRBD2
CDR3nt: TGTGCCAGCAGTTTGGGGGGGGTCGGCGAGCCGTACTTC
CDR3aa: CASSLGGVGEPYF

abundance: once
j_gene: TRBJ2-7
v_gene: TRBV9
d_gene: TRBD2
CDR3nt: TGTGCCAGCAGCGTAGGACTAGCGGGAACCTACGAGCAGTACTTC
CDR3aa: CASSVGLAGTYEQYF

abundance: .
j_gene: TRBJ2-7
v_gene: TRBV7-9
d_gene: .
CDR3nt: TGTGCCAGCAGCCTTGGGCTAGGGAGCCAAGAGCAGTACTTC
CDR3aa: CASSLGLGSQEQYF

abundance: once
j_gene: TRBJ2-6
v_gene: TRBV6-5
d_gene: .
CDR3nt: TGTGCCAGCAGCAACTCGCGCTCTGGGGCCAACGTCCTGACTTTC
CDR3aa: CASSNSRSGANVLTF